This TCR beta chain was identified in a study of blood T cell repertoires in COVID-19. Study-level background: The samples span acute and convalescent COVID-19 from the United States, Italy and Spain. Sources were T cells, B-cell-depleted T cells, or PBMCs; the material itself was cDNA or gDNA.

Followed longitudinally, the Seattle patients had been enrolled during active infection. There are 16 residues in the CDR3. Trimming took 3 bases from V and 6 from J; bases not matched to a gene: 11. The V gene's germline CDR1 is SGHTS and CDR2 YDEGEE. Some clones are missing from TCRdb's copy, which holds only in-frame ones; the method was immunoSEQ multiplex PCR. In the table there are 150,000 or so clones, around 91% of which are singletons. The chain links TRBV5-8 to TRBJ1-1; 10 bases map to TRBD1. Sequenced material: peripheral blood. The receptor was derived from a man aged 18 to 30 with COVID-19, enrolled during active disease. CDR3 in DNA: TGTGCCAGCAGCTACGACAGGGGGCTTCATGTGCCTGAAGCTTTCTTT. Residues: CASSYDRGLHVPEAFF.